The 11 T cell receptor beta chains in this list originate from one sample, sequenced in a study of blood T cell repertoires in COVID-19. The data were produced by immunoSEQ multiplex PCR, yet TCRdb's version contains in-frame clones alone and is incomplete. The sample has hundreds of thousands of clones, less than 90% seen once. Sequenced sample: peripheral blood. The receptor source for this set is a human donor in a cohort sampled during active COVID-19.

In its sample, this clone was seen a few times. This sequence joins TRBV4-1 and TRBJ2-3; tentative D call: TRBD2 (5 bases). The CDR3 consists of 15 residues. With 0 bases removed from V and 4 bases from J, the gap between germline ends came to 11 bases. Germline V gene data show CDR1 as MGHRA and CDR2 as YSYEKL. The CDR3 coding sequence is TGCGCCAGCAGCCAAGAGGGATTGAGGGCAGATACGCAGTATTTT. Its protein is CASSQEGLRADTQYF.

The chain employs TRBV7-8 and TRBJ2-3; D is uncertain. V was shortened by 5 bases and J by 7 bases, with 7 bases between the two germline ends. The length of the CDR3 is 11 residues. CDR1 is SGHVS and CDR2 is FQNEAQ in the germline V gene. The CDR3 DNA sequence: TGTGCCAGCAGCCTCGGGTATACGCAGTATTTT. This translates into CASSLGYTQYF.

This chain joins TRBV4-2 and TRBJ1-1; no reliable D call. This CDR3 spans 14 amino acids. V lost 4 bases, J lost 2 bases, and 11 bases lay in between. CDR1 is LGHNA and CDR2 is YNFKEQ in the germline V gene. The CDR3 DNA reads as TGTGCCAGCAGCCCCGGAGGGAGCAACACTGAAGCTTTCTTT. Its protein is CASSPGGSNTEAFF.

The chain couples TRBV7-9 to TRBJ1-3; D uncertain. The CDR3 is 16 residues long. Trimming left V 2 bases short and J 2 bases short, with 13 bases between. Germline lookup yields CDR1 SEHNR and CDR2 FQNEAQ (reference sequence). The CDR3 protein is CASSLFGELTGNTIYF. For the CDR3, the DNA is TGTGCCAGCAGCTTATTCGGGGAACTCACTGGAAACACCATATATTTT. Full variable domain (remainder filled in from reference TRBV7-9 and TRBJ1-3): DTGVSQNPRHKITKRGQNVTFRCDPISEHNRLYWYRQTLGQGPEFLTYFQNEAQLEKSRLLSDRFSAERPKGSFSTLEIQRTEQGDSAMYLCASSLFGELTGNTIYFGEGSWLTVV.

The rearrangement uses TRBV15 and TRBJ1-5, with TRBD1 identical over 8 bases. Per the germline V gene, CDR1 is LNHNV and CDR2 is YYDKDF (reference sequence). The CDR3 runs to 15 residues. Trimming at V came to 2 bases and at J to 5 bases, leaving 5 bases not matched to a gene. The CDR3 DNA reads TGTGCCACCAGCAGAAACACAGGGGGATATCAGCCCCAGCATTTT. The encoded protein is CATSRNTGGYQPQHF.

The genes are TRBV5-6 and TRBJ1-6; 9 nucleotides agree with TRBD1. The CDR3 is 14 amino acids. CDR1 and CDR2 (germline): SGHDT, YYEEEE. V trimming: 3 bases; J trimming: 7 bases; junction bases outside the gene matches: 2. The CDR3 DNA reads as TGTGCCAGCAGCTCAGGGACAGGGAATTCACCCCTCCACTTT. This gives the protein CASSSGTGNSPLHF.

This rearrangement joins TRBV4-1 to TRBJ2-7; D is ambiguous. The V gene lost 0 bases and the J gene lost 3 bases, with 18 bases spanning the gap. The CDR3 is made up of 17 amino acids. Per the germline V gene, CDR1 is MGHRA and CDR2 is YSYEKL. The CDR3 spells CASSQDSGSSRNYEQYF. The CDR3 nucleotides read TGCGCCAGCAGCCAAGATTCAGGAAGCTCAAGGAACTACGAGCAGTACTTC.

The chain joins TRBV11-1 to TRBJ2-3, with 9 positions matching TRBD2. CDR3 length: 14 residues. Trimming removed 4 bases from V and 2 bases from J; junction bases left unmatched: 1. Germline loops: CDR1 SGHAT, CDR2 FQDESV (reference sequence). The CDR3 reads CASSSSGITDTQYF. The DNA of the CDR3 is TGTGCCAGCAGCTCTAGCGGGATCACAGATACGCAGTATTTT.

This chain uses TRBV6-5 with TRBJ2-3; a weak D match, TRBD2 (5 bases). Germline V CDR1 and CDR2: MNHEY, SVGAGI. Trimming cost V 6 bases and J 0 bases, with 13 bases left between them. The CDR3 has 15 residues. This CDR3 is CASSGRASSTDTQYF. CDR3 DNA: TGTGCCAGCAGCGGGCGGGCCTCTAGCACAGATACGCAGTATTTT.

This chain links TRBV19 with TRBJ2-1; perhaps TRBD2 as D (5 bases). The CDR3 spans 15 residues. Trimming shortened V by 6 bases and J by 0 bases, and 12 bases separated the two germline ends. CDR1 is LNHDA, CDR2 SQIVND, per germline (reference sequence). DNA for the CDR3: TGTGCCAGTAGGAGCGGACCCTTCTCCTACAATGAGCAGTTCTTC. Protein sequence: CASRSGPFSYNEQFF. Variable domain in full (rest from reference TRBV19 and TRBJ2-1): DGGITQSPKYLFRKEGQNVTLSCEQNLNHDAMYWYRQDPGQGLRLIYYSQIVNDFQKGDIAEGYSVSREKKESFPLTVTSAQKNPTAFYLCASRSGPFSYNEQFFGPGTRLTVL.

The chain employs TRBV11-1 and TRBJ1-4; 8 bases map to TRBD1. Germline assignment: CDR1 SGHAT and CDR2 FQDESV (reference sequence). The CDR3 loop spans 13 amino acids. The junction had 8 bases not matched to a gene; V was cut back by 9 bases and J by 8 bases. CDR3 protein: CASGRDRREKLFF. The CDR3 DNA sequence: TGTGCCAGTGGTCGGGACAGGAGAGAAAAACTGTTTTTT.